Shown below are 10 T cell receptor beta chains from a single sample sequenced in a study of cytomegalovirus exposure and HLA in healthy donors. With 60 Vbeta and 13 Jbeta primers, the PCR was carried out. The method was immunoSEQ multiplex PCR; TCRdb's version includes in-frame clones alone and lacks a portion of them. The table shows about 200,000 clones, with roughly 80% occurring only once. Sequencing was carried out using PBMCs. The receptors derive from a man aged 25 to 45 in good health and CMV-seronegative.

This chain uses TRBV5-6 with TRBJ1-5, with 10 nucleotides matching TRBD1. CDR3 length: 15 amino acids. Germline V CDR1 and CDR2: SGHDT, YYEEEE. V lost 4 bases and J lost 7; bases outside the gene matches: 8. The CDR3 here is CASSPPGQGYQPQHF. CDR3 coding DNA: TGTGCCAGCAGCCCGCCGGGACAGGGGTACCAGCCCCAGCATTTT.

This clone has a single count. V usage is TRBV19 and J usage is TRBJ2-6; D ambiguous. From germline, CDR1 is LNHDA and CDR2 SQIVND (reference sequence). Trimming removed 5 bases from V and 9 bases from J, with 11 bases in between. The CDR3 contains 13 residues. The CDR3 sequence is CASSSAASNVLTF. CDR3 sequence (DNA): TGTGCCAGTAGTTCCGCCGCCAGCAACGTCCTGACTTTC.

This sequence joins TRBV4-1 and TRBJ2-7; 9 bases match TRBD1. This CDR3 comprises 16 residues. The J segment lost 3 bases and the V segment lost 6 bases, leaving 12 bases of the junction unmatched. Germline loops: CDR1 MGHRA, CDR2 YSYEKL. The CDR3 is CASRWRTGGSYYEQYF. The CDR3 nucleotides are TGCGCCAGCAGATGGCGCACAGGGGGCTCCTACTACGAGCAGTACTTC.

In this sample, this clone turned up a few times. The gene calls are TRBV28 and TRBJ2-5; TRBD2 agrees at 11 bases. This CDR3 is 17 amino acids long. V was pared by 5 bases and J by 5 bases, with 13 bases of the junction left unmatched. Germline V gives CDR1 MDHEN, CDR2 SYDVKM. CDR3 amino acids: CASSTPRTSGPRETQYF. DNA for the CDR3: TGTGCCAGCAGTACCCCCAGGACTAGCGGGCCAAGGGAGACCCAGTACTTC.

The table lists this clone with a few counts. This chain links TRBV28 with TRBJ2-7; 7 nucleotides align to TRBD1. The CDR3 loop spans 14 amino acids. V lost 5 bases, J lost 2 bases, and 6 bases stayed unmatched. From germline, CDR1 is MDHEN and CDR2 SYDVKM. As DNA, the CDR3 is TGTGCCAGCAGTACCACAGGGGTGGCCTACGAGCAGTACTTC. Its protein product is CASSTTGVAYEQYF.

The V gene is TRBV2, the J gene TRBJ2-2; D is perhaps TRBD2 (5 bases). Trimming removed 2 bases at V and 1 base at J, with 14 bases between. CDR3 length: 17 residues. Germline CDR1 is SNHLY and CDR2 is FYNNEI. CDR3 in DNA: TGTGCCAGCAGTGAAACCGGGTTCGGGAAGAACACCGGGGAGCTGTTTTTT. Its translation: CASSETGFGKNTGELFF.

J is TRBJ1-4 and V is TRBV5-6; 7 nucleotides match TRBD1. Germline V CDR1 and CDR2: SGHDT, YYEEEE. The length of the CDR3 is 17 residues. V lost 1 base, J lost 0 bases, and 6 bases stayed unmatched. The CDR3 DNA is TGTGCCAGCAGCTTGTGGGGGCAGGGGGCAACTAATGAAAAACTGTTTTTT. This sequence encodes CASSLWGQGATNEKLFF.

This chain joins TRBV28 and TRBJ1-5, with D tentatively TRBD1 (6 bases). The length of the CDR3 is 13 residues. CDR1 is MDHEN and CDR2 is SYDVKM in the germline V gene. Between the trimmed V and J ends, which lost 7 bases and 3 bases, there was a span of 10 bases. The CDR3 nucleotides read TGTGCCAGCATCGGACAGCCCAATCAGCCCCAGCATTTT. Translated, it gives CASIGQPNQPQHF.

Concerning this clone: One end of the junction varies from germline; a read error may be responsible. CDR3 protein: CSSSLARSQLGTEAFF. In DNA, the CDR3 is TGTTCCAGCAGCTTAGCGCGGTCGCAGCTCGGAACTGAAGCTTTCTTT. This rearrangement joins TRBV7-9 to TRBJ1-1; D unresolved. Looked up from germline, CDR1 is SEHNR and CDR2 is FQNEAQ (reference sequence). The length of the CDR3 is 16 residues.

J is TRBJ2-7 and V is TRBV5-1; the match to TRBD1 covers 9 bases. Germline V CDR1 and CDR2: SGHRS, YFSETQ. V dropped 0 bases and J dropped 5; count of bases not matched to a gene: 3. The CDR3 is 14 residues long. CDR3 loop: CASSLGDRVHEQYF. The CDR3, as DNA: TGCGCCAGCAGCTTGGGGGACAGGGTGCACGAGCAGTACTTC.